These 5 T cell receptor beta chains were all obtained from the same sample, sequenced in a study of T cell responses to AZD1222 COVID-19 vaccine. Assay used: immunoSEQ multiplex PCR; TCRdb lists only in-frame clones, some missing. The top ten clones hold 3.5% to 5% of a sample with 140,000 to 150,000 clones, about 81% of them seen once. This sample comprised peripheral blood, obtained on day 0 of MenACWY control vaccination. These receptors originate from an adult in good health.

The CDR3 loop is CASRLHMYGSPYQPQHF. The CDR3 region has the DNA TGTGCAAGTCGCCTCCATATGTACGGGTCCCCCTATCAGCCCCAGCATTTT. The chain joins TRBV12-2 to TRBJ1-5. TRBV12-2 is recorded as a pseudogene. This CDR3 has 17 amino acids.

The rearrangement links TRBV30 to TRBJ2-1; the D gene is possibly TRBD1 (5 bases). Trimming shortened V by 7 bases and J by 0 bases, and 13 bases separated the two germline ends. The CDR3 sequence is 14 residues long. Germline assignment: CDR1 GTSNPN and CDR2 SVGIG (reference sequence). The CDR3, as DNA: TGTGCCTCCCGAGGCAGGGTCTCCTACAATGAGCAGTTCTTC. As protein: CASRGRVSYNEQFF.

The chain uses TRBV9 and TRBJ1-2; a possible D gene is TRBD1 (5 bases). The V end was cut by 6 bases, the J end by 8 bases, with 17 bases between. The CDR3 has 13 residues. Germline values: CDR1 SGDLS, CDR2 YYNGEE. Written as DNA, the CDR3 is TGTGCCAGCAAAACTACCGGGGGATACGGCTACACCTTC. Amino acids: CASKTTGGYGYTF.

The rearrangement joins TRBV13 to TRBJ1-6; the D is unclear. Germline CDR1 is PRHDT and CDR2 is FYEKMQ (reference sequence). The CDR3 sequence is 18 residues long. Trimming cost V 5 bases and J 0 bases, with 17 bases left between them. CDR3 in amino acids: CASSIQGRARSYNSPLHF. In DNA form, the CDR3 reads TGTGCCAGCAGCATTCAAGGACGGGCCCGCTCCTATAATTCACCCCTCCACTTT.

The CDR3 DNA sequence: TGTGCCAGCAGCGGCACTCCAGATACGCAGTATTTT. This encodes CASSGTPDTQYF. The rearrangement uses TRBV12-3 or TRBV12-4 and TRBJ2-3; D ambiguous. Trimming removed 6 bases from V and 4 bases from J, with 8 bases in between. This CDR3 spans 12 amino acids.